Below are 4 T cell receptor beta chains sequenced from a single sample in a study of cytomegalovirus exposure and HLA in healthy donors. The PCR made use of 60 Vbeta and 13 Jbeta primers. Assay: immunoSEQ multiplex PCR; the TCRdb copy retains only in-frame clones and omits some. The table shows roughly 88,000 clones, with about two thirds occurring only once. The sequencing sample was made of PBMCs. These receptors came from a man aged 50-59 years in good health and CMV-seronegative.

This clone was observed a handful of times. The J gene is TRBJ2-4, the V gene TRBV27, with a tentative D call TRBD1 (5 bases). Trimming took off 6 bases at V and 7 bases at J, with 19 bases between the two ends. Germline V CDR1 and CDR2: MNHEY, SMNVEV (reference sequence). This CDR3 region has 15 residues. The CDR3 spells CASRPRAGLRNIQYF. In nucleotides, the CDR3 is TGTGCCAGCAGACCCCGGGCAGGGCTAAGGAACATTCAGTACTTC.

The chain is built from TRBV14 and TRBJ2-1; 8 nucleotides line up with TRBD2. J was trimmed by 9 bases and V by 1 base; bases with no gene match: 8. The CDR3 contains 15 residues. Germline lookup yields CDR1 SGHDN and CDR2 FVKESK. CDR3 amino acids: CASSQVGLVVAEQFF. For the CDR3, the DNA is TGTGCCAGCAGCCAAGTGGGACTAGTAGTTGCTGAGCAGTTCTTC.

J is TRBJ1-1 and V is TRBV7-8; no clear D gene. The V end was cut by 0 bases, the J end by 0 bases, with 8 bases between. Germline CDR1 SGHVS, CDR2 FQNEAQ. There are 15 residues in the CDR3. Written as DNA, the CDR3 is TGTGCCAGCAGCTTAGCCGAGCGCCTGAACACTGAAGCTTTCTTT. Translated, it gives CASSLAERLNTEAFF.

The V call is TRBV2, the J call TRBJ2-7; TRBD1 might be the D (6 bases). The CDR3 totals 14 residues. With 3 bases removed from V and 2 bases from J, the gap between germline ends came to 11 bases. Germline CDR1 and CDR2: SNHLY and FYNNEI. The CDR3 protein is CASSESGHAYEQYF. The CDR3 DNA sequence: TGTGCCAGCAGTGAGTCGGGACACGCCTACGAGCAGTACTTC.